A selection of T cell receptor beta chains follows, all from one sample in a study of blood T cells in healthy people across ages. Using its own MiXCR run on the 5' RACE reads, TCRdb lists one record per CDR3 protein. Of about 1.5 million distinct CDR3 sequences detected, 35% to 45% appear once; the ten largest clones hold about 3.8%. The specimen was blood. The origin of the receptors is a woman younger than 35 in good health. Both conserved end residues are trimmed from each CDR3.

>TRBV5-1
ASSWTSGRADHEQF
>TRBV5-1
ASSLVAAERSEQF
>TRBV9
ASSVSGRAVNEQY
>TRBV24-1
ATSDLVCQDSNQPQH
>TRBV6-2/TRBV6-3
ATEDPNRAYEQY
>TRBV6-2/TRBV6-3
ASSPGGARRVVQH
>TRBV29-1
SVVIDRGDNEQF
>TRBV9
ASSVVSGVGYGYT
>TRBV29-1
SVASLVTDTQY
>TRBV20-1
SAMDRQPRLEAF
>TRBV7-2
ASSWGQGKNTEAF
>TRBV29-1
SWLEPYNEQF
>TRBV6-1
ASSEELRAQY
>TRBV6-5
ASSSQGALRGGYT
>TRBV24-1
ATSDSGLAGAYEQY
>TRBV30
AWSAVGMGSYEQY
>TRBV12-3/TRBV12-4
ASSSPGYGELF
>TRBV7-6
ASSFLAGTDNLGSYADTQY
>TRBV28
ASRPTLADTQY
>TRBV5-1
ASSLAGGIAYEQY
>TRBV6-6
ASLLSGRVNEQF
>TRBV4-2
ASSQPAGTGSYEQY
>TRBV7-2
ASSLEGWQPSAF
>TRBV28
ASSLERRMNTEAF
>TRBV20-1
SAREGGNGNQPQH
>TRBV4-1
ASSRVTSSYNEQF
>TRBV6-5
ASSTPGDHT
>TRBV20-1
SARIPGSPYNEQF
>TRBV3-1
ASSQDSGSYNEQF
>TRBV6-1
ASRAQTGWQLEQY
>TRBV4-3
ASSQVRGQPQH
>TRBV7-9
IAGQAYNVQY
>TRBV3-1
ASNQPGQGNSGANVLT
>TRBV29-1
SAETSGNNEQF
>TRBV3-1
ASSQTFRGHEQF
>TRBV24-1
ATSDDREVTGELF
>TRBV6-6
ASSTGGGGKLF
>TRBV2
AGGENSYEQY
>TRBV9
ASSPRLAGGHEQF
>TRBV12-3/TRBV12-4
ASRGGGRDYEQY
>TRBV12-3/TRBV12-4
ASKRTDTQY
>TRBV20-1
SANRDRGPEQY
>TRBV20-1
GGGQGPSTDTQY
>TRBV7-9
ASSLSGLSQPQH
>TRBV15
ATSKGGTDTQY
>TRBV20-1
SASARLGVGNEQF
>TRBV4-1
ASSLRDARGNGYT
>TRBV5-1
ASSATGDNEKLF
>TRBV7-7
ASSGSGLAENIQY